Below, one T cell receptor beta chain is given with its context. Source study methods: Amplification of reference gene primers was used by the study to estimate nucleated cell counts. Measured with immunoSEQ multiplex PCR; TCRdb has only the in-frame clones, and not every one. V and J calls and clone size are copied from that table; D and trimming were computed from the DNA. The table records roughly 80,000 clones, 60% to 85% of them present only once. The entry originates in a study of blood T cell repertoires in COVID-19. Study-level background: Material from acute and convalescent COVID-19 was sourced from the United States, Italy and Spain. Sources were T cells, B-cell-depleted T cells, or PBMCs; the material itself was cDNA or gDNA.

The CDR3 is 12 residues long. V was trimmed by 10 bases and J by 1 base, leaving 11 bases between them. Germline V gene lookup returns CDR1 MNHEY and CDR2 SVGAGI. The sequencing input was peripheral blood. The chain has TRBV6-5 and TRBJ2-7, with D possibly TRBD1 on 6 matching bases. The clonotype originates from a human donor in a cohort sampled during active COVID-19. For the CDR3, the DNA is TGTGCCACCAGGCAGGGGTCCTACGAGCAGTACTTC. Amino acids: CATRQGSYEQYF.